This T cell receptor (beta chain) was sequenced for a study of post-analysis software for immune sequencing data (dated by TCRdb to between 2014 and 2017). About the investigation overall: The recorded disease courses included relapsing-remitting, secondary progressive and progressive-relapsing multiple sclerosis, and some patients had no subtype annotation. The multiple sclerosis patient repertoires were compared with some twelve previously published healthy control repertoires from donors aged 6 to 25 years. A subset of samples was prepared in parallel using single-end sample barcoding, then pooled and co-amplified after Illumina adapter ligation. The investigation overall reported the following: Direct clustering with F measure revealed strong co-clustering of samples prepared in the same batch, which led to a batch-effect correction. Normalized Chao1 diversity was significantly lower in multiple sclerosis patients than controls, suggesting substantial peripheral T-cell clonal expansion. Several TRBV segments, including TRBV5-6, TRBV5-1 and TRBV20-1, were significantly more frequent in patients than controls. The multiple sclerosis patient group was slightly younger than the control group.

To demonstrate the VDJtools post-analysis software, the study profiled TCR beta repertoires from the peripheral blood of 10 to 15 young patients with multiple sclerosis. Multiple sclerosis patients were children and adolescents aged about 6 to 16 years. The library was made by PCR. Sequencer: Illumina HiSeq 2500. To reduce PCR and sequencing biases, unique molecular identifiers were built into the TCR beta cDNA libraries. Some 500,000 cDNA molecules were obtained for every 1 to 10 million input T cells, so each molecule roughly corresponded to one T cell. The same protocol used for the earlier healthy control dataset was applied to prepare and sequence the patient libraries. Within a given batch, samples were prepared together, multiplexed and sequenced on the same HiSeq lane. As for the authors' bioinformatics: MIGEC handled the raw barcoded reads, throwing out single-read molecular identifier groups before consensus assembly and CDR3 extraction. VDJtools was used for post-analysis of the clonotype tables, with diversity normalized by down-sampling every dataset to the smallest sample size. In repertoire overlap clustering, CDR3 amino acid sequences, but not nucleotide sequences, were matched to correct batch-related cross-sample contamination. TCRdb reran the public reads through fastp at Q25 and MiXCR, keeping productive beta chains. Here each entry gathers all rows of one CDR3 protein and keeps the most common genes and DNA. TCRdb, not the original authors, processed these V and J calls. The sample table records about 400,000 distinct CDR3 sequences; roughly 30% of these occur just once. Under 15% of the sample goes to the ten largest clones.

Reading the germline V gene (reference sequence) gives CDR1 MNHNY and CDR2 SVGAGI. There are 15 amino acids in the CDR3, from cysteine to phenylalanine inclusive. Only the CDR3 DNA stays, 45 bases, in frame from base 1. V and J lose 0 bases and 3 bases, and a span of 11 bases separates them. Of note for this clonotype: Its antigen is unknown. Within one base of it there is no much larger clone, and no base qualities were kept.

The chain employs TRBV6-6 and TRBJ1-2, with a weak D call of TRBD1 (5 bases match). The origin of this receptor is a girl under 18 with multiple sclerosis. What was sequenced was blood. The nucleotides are TGTGCCAGCAGTTACTCTCCTGGCAGGGACTATGGCTACACCTTC. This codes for CASSYSPGRDYGYTF.